Following are 7 T cell receptor beta chains from one sample sequenced in a study of blood T cell repertoires in COVID-19. Produced via immunoSEQ multiplex PCR; TCRdb's table is partial and in-frame only. This table holds 200,000 to 250,000 clones, around 84% found once. Material for sequencing was peripheral blood. The receptors come from a man aged 50 to 59 with COVID-19, enrolled during active disease.

The chain has TRBV19 and TRBJ1-4; D unclear. The V and J ends lost 5 bases and 5 bases respectively, with 6 bases between them. Germline-derived CDR1 and CDR2 are LNHDA and SQIVND (reference sequence). The CDR3 spans 12 residues. CDR3: CASSWANEKLFF. As DNA, the CDR3 is TGTGCCAGTAGTTGGGCAAATGAAAAACTGTTTTTT.

V gene TRBV27 combines with J gene TRBJ2-3, with D unresolved. V lost 6 bases and J lost 1, with 11 bases in between. Germline V gene sequence: CDR1 MNHEY, CDR2 SMNVEV (reference sequence). This CDR3 is 14 amino acids long. This chain's CDR3 is CASSRRVGTDTQYF. The DNA for the CDR3 is TGTGCCAGCAGCCGCCGGGTCGGCACAGATACGCAGTATTTT.

The chain joins TRBV19 to TRBJ1-1; D unclear. The length of the CDR3 is 14 residues. Deletions cut 2 bases from V and 1 base from J, with 8 bases between. Germline CDR1 LNHDA, CDR2 SQIVND (reference sequence). The CDR3 is CASSITPENTEAFF. CDR3 nucleotide sequence: TGTGCCAGTAGTATAACTCCTGAGAACACTGAAGCTTTCTTT.

The count of this clone is one. The chain employs TRBV19 and TRBJ2-5; unclear D gene. This CDR3 is built from 13 residues. Trimming shortened V by 2 bases and J by 5 bases, and 9 bases separated the two germline ends. CDR1 and CDR2 (germline): LNHDA, SQIVND (reference sequence). As DNA, the CDR3 is TGTGCCAGTAGTATAATAGCTCGGGAGACCCAGTACTTC. Translating it yields CASSIIARETQYF.

This chain uses TRBV10-3 with TRBJ1-1; D might be TRBD1 (6 bases). Trimming pared 4 bases from V and 1 base from J, leaving 10 bases between. Per germline, CDR1 ENHRY and CDR2 SYGVKD. This CDR3 is built from 14 residues. CDR3 residues: CAISAEDRNTEAFF. The DNA for the CDR3 is TGTGCCATCAGTGCGGAGGACAGGAACACTGAAGCTTTCTTT.

J is TRBJ2-1 and V is TRBV5-4, with 11 bases that match TRBD2. The CDR3 runs 18 residues. Germline loops: CDR1 SGHNT, CDR2 YYREEE (reference sequence). The V segment lost 4 bases and the J segment 2 bases; nucleotides outside the gene matches: 11. CDR3 sequence (DNA): TGTGCCAGCAGCCCAGGGACTAGCGGCAGAACGACCTACAATGAGCAGTTCTTC. This sequence encodes CASSPGTSGRTTYNEQFF.

The chain carries TRBV1 and TRBJ2-2; TRBD2 is the table's D call, not checked against the DNA. TRBV1 represents a pseudogene. The CDR3 extends over 19 amino acids. The CDR3 loop reads CTSSQDGGPSGRSGGELFF. The CDR3 DNA reads TGCACCAGCAGCCAAGATGGGGGCCCTAGCGGGAGGAGTGGCGGGGAGCTGTTTTTT.